Below, 16 T cell receptor beta chains from the same sample are listed, as sequenced in a study of T cells in Graves' hyperthyroidism and ophthalmopathy. From RNA transcripts, TCR beta CDR3 regions were amplified. A set of HTBI primers served as the primers for a first-round RT-PCR of the TCR CDR3. TCRdb used MiXCR to reprocess the multiplex PCR reads, holding one entry per CDR3 protein. The sample records some 400,000 distinct CDR3 sequences, about 18% being singletons. Sequencing was performed on blood. The receptors come from a young woman with Graves' hyperthyroidism.

This clonotype turned up a few times. The chain recombines TRBV18 with TRBJ1-1; D may be TRBD1 (5 bases). The germline gives CDR1 KGHSH, CDR2 LQKENI. The V end was cut by 5 bases, the J end by 14 bases, with 21 bases between. The CDR3 is made up of 13 amino acids. This CDR3 is CASSSTDGTTSFF. CDR3 DNA: TGTGCCAGCTCATCTACAGACGGGACTACTTCCTTCTTT.

This clonotype was found a few times. The chain employs TRBV20-1 and TRBJ2-2; 7 bases align to TRBD1. This CDR3 contains 15 residues. Germline loops: CDR1 DFQATT, CDR2 SNEGSKA (reference sequence). J was trimmed by 6 bases and V by 0 bases; bases with no gene match: 7. CDR3 sequence: CSARDAGTESGELFF. CDR3 DNA: TGCAGTGCTAGAGACGCCGGGACAGAATCCGGGGAGCTGTTTTTT.

This clonotype was recorded many times. V is TRBV28 and J is TRBJ2-5; TRBD2 matches at 7 bases. The CDR3 spans 16 residues. V was clipped by 3 bases and J by 4 bases; unmatched bases: 11. From germline, CDR1 is MDHEN and CDR2 SYDVKM. Here the CDR3 DNA reads TGTGCCAGCAGTTTCGGTCAAGCGGGGAACGGAGAGACCCAGTACTTC. Amino acids: CASSFGQAGNGETQYF.

This clonotype was picked up many times. This chain links TRBV2 with TRBJ1-2, with unresolved D. Trimming left V 5 bases short and J 2 bases short, with 15 bases between. The CDR3 consists of 15 residues. From germline, CDR1 is SNHLY and CDR2 FYNNEI. For the CDR3, the DNA is TGTGCCAGCAGTCCTGTCCCTAGCCCAAACTATGGCTACACCTTC. It codes for CASSPVPSPNYGYTF. Supplemented by reference TRBV2 and TRBJ1-2, the full variable domain reads EPEVTQTPSHQVTQMGQEVILRCVPISNHLYFYWYRQILGQKVEFLVSFYNNEISEKSEIFDDQFSVERPDGSNFTLKIRSTKLEDSAMYFCASSPVPSPNYGYTFGSGTRLTVV.

Many counts were recorded for this clonotype. The chain employs TRBV7-2 and TRBJ2-7; D is unresolved. Between the trimmed V and J ends, which lost 1 base and 5 bases, there was a span of 15 bases. CDR1 and CDR2 (germline): SGHTA, FQGNSA. This CDR3 region has 15 residues. CDR3 sequence (DNA): TGTGCCAGCAGCTTAGTGTCTACGGGTTGGGACGAGCAGTACTTC. It codes for CASSLVSTGWDEQYF.

In this sample, this clonotype turned up many times. The chain carries TRBV19 and TRBJ1-1; D ambiguous. Germline V gene sequence: CDR1 LNHDA, CDR2 SQIVND (reference sequence). The germline V and J ends were trimmed by 2 bases and 3 bases, with 7 bases remaining between them. The CDR3 consists of 13 residues. For the CDR3, the DNA is TGTGCCAGTAGTATAAAGACCTACACTGAAGCTTTCTTT. Its protein is CASSIKTYTEAFF.

This clonotype was found a few times. The genes are TRBV18 and TRBJ1-5, with 8 bases matching TRBD1. CDR3 length: 16 residues. V lost 3 bases, J lost 2 bases, and 6 bases stayed unmatched. The germline V gene has CDR1 KGHSH and CDR2 LQKENI. This chain's CDR3 is CASSPQGAGGNQPQHF. In nucleotides, the CDR3 is TGTGCCAGCTCACCTCAGGGGGCAGGGGGCAATCAGCCCCAGCATTTT.

This clonotype was observed at least ten times. The chain couples TRBV10-3 to TRBJ1-2; D remains ambiguous. Germline CDR1 ENHRY, CDR2 SYGVKD. CDR3 length: 13 amino acids. V lost 4 bases and J 8 bases, leaving 14 bases between the germline ends. The CDR3 DNA reads as TGTGCCATCAGTGCTGAAAGCGGCGGAGGCTACACCTTC. This gives the protein CAISAESGGGYTF.

This clonotype was recorded at least ten times. V gene TRBV27 combines with J gene TRBJ1-2, with TRBD1 matching 9 bases. Germline CDR1 reads MNHEY; CDR2 reads SMNVEV (reference sequence). V lost 6 bases, J lost 4 bases, and 3 bases stayed unmatched. The CDR3 runs 13 residues. The CDR3 nucleotides are TGTGCCAGCAGACAGGGGGCCCTCTATGGCTACACCTTC. Amino acid sequence: CASRQGALYGYTF.

Many counts were recorded for this clonotype. V gene TRBV2 combines with J gene TRBJ1-1; the match to TRBD1 covers 10 bases. V was pared by 6 bases and J by 5 bases, with 6 bases of the junction left unmatched. Germline assignment: CDR1 SNHLY and CDR2 FYNNEI. The CDR3 loop spans 14 amino acids. The CDR3 spells CASRSTGGGTEAFF. Written as DNA, the CDR3 is TGTGCCAGCAGATCGACAGGGGGCGGGACTGAAGCTTTCTTT.

This rearrangement joins TRBV5-1 to TRBJ2-6; 9 nucleotides line up with TRBD1. Per the germline V gene, CDR1 is SGHRS and CDR2 is YFSETQ. Trimming took 3 bases from V and 0 from J; bases not matched to a gene: 1. The CDR3 is made up of 16 amino acids. The CDR3 bases are TGCGCCAGCAGCTGGGACAGGGCCTCTGGGGCCAACGTCCTGACTTTC. Its translation: CASSWDRASGANVLTF.

There are many counts of this clonotype. The CDR3 end shows no conserved phenylalanine or tryptophan, and so a read error is likely. The CDR3 coding sequence is TGTGCCATTAACCGGGACGCCTTCTACGAGCAGTACCTC. Encoded protein: CAINRDAFYEQYL. V usage is TRBV10-3 and J usage is TRBJ2-7; either TRBD1 or TRBD2 may supply D (5 bases each). The CDR3 covers 13 residues. The germline V gene encodes CDR1 ENHRY and CDR2 SYGVKD. V was pared by 9 bases and J by 3 bases, with 15 bases between.

This clonotype was picked up a small number of times. The V gene is TRBV20-1, the J gene TRBJ2-7; TRBD2 might be the D (5 bases). This CDR3 region has 15 residues. Trimming cost V 0 bases and J 4 bases, with 16 bases left between them. Germline V gene lookup returns CDR1 DFQATT and CDR2 SNEGSKA (reference sequence). The CDR3 is CSARDPVEGTYEQYF. In nucleotides, the CDR3 is TGCAGTGCTAGAGATCCCGTCGAGGGCACTTACGAGCAGTACTTC.

This clonotype came up many times. This chain uses TRBV29-1 with TRBJ2-5; D possibly matches TRBD1 or TRBD2 (6 bases each). Per the germline V gene, CDR1 is SQVTM and CDR2 is ANQGSEA. V lost 4 bases to trimming and J lost 1 base, with 13 bases between them. CDR3 length: 14 residues. The CDR3: CSVGGGQLQETQYF. The CDR3 DNA sequence: TGCAGCGTTGGAGGGGGGCAGCTCCAAGAGACCCAGTACTTC.

The rearrangement joins TRBV12-3 or TRBV12-4 to TRBJ1-5; perhaps TRBD1 as D (6 bases). Trimming removed 3 bases from V and 2 bases from J, with 14 bases in between. The CDR3 extends over 16 amino acids. CDR3 nucleotide sequence: TGTGCCAGCAGTTTGAATCGGGGGGCGTGCAATCAGCCCCAGCATTTT. It yields the protein CASSLNRGACNQPQHF.

There are many counts of this clonotype. The V and J genes are TRBV12-3 or TRBV12-4 and TRBJ2-7; no firm D call. The CDR3 length is 15 residues. V lost 4 bases, J lost 0 bases, and 13 bases lay in between. CDR3 DNA sequence: TGTGCCAGCAGTTCAGGTGAAGGCGGCTCCTACGAGCAGTACTTC. It codes for CASSSGEGGSYEQYF.